This T cell receptor beta chain was sequenced during a study of a mutant IDH1 vaccine in newly diagnosed glioma. Study-level information: Vaccination followed radiotherapy alone by 4-6 weeks, or accompanied temozolomide cycles. Treated patients had a mean age of 40.4 years and a roughly 60% male, 37.5% female split. Previous treatment comprised radiotherapy, temozolomide, or both, mostly both.

TCRdb keeps only in-frame clones here, not all; method: immunoSEQ multiplex PCR. This table has tens of thousands of clones, roughly 85% appearing once. V shed 7 bases and J 5 bases; nucleotides not matched to a gene: 19. Germline assignment: CDR1 SGHAT and CDR2 FQNNGV. This CDR3 contains 19 residues. With respect to this clone: What it binds is not known.

Time point reported: week 11, during vaccination. It was 300 ug of mutant IDH1 20-mer peptide that made up each vaccine dose, given with topical imiquimod. New astrocytomas of WHO grade 3 or 4 that were IDH1-mutant and ATRX-lost were found in the donors. The sequences come from PBMCs, collected from a glioma patient whose treatment included an IDH1 peptide vaccine. The chain uses TRBV11-2 and TRBJ2-2; TRBD1 aligns across 10 bases. This TCR came from a man aged 35-49 years with glioma. The CDR3 loop is CASTPVGRRGQGSTGELFF. CDR3 sequence (DNA): TGTGCCAGCACCCCGGTGGGTCGACGGGGACAGGGGTCAACCGGGGAGCTGTTTTTT. Together with reference TRBV11-2 and TRBJ2-2, the CDR3 gives the full variable domain: EAGVAQSPRYKIIEKRQSVAFWCNPISGHATLYWYQQILGQGPKLLIQFQNNGVVDDSQLPKDRFSAERLKGVDSTLKIQPAKLEDSAVYLCASTPVGRRGQGSTGELFFGEGSRLTVL.